This section outlines one TCR beta chain sequence together with its context. What it binds is unknown. The authors produced TCR alpha and TCR beta cDNA libraries with sample barcodes and UMIs by 5'RACE using constant-segment primers. Using its own MiXCR run on the 5' RACE reads, TCRdb lists one record per CDR3 protein. Seen here are about 130,000 distinct CDR3 sequences, roughly 6.2% observed once, and the top ten hold around 2%. Trimming removed 0 bases from V and 1 base from J, with 9 bases in between. The CDR3 runs 15 residues. The germline V gene has CDR1 SGHNT and CDR2 YYREEE (reference sequence). This entry belongs to a study of T-cell memory formation after mild COVID-19. Study-wide points: The main location of contracting CD4+ clones was CM and EM, and that of contracting CD8+ clones was EMRA.

This chain uses TRBV5-4 with TRBJ2-3; a possible D gene is TRBD1 (6 bases). The origin of this receptor is an adult woman who had mild COVID-19 (a few samples of this study predate the infection). Cell type and time point are not known. Sequenced: PBMCs or a T cell subset sorted from them (not recorded which). CDR3 residues: CASSLGGHGTDTQYF. The CDR3, as DNA: TGTGCCAGCAGCTTGGGGGGGCATGGCACAGATACGCAGTATTTT.